The next 32 T cell receptor beta chains were all read from a single sample in a study of shared clonotypes between healthy human individuals. The assay was immunoSEQ multiplex PCR, and TCRdb's table has in-frame clones only and misses some. The profile shows roughly 300,000 clones, around 70% of them singletons. The sample was memory CD4+ T cells sorted from blood. Indicated subset: CD45RA-negative fraction. The receptors were sampled from a man younger than 40 in good health.

V and J are TRBV7-6 and TRBJ2-1; 8 positions match TRBD2. Germline trimming cut 1 base from V and 0 bases from J; bases unmatched to any gene: 5. Germline V gene lookup returns CDR1 SGHVS and CDR2 FNYEAQ. CDR3 length: 17 residues. This chain's CDR3 is CASSLELAESSYNEQFF. The CDR3 DNA reads as TGTGCCAGCAGCTTAGAACTAGCGGAAAGCTCCTACAATGAGCAGTTCTTC.

J is TRBJ2-7 and V is TRBV7-6; 7 bases align to TRBD2. Per germline, CDR1 SGHVS and CDR2 FNYEAQ. V dropped 5 bases and J dropped 5; count of bases not matched to a gene: 9. The CDR3 totals 14 residues. This chain's CDR3 is CASSRGGSSHEQYF. Here the CDR3 DNA reads TGTGCCAGCAGCAGGGGCGGGAGTAGCCACGAGCAGTACTTC.

Here the CDR3 DNA reads TGTGCCAGCAGCGTAGCTTGGGGCTTTTCCGGGGAAGAGACCCAGTACTTC. Translation: CASSVAWGFSGEETQYF. The gene calls are TRBV9 and TRBJ2-5; D assignment may be TRBD1 or TRBD2 (5 bases each). CDR3 size: 17 residues. The V end lost 0 bases, the J end lost 3 bases, and 18 bases lay between the germline ends. From germline, CDR1 is SGDLS and CDR2 YYNGEE. Drawing the rest from reference TRBV9 and TRBJ2-5, the complete variable domain is DSGVTQTPKHLITATGQRVTLRCSPRSGDLSVYWYQQSLDQGLQFLIQYYNGEERAKGNILERFSAQQFPDLHSELNLSSLELGDSALYFCASSVAWGFSGEETQYFGPGTRLLVL.

The J gene is TRBJ1-1, the V gene TRBV9; the D gene is possibly TRBD1 (5 bases). This CDR3 is built from 15 residues. V lost 4 bases and J 1 base, leaving 14 bases between the germline ends. CDR1 SGDLS and CDR2 YYNGEE come from the germline V gene. The CDR3 loop reads CASSPGAGTNTEAFF. CDR3 sequence (DNA): TGTGCCAGCAGCCCCGGGGCAGGGACGAACACTGAAGCTTTCTTT.

This chain uses TRBV9 with TRBJ2-3; 9 nucleotides line up with TRBD2. Unmatched junction bases numbered 6, after V lost 5 bases and J lost 2 bases. Germline CDR1 is SGDLS and CDR2 is YYNGEE. This CDR3 is 15 amino acids long. The DNA of the CDR3 is TGTGCCAGCAGTAAACCTAGCGGGGTCACAGATACGCAGTATTTT. Residues: CASSKPSGVTDTQYF.

In its sample, this clone was seen a few times. The chain combines TRBV10-2 with TRBJ2-5; tentatively, D is TRBD2 (5 bases). Germline CDR1 is WSHSY and CDR2 is SAAADI. Trimming shortened V by 6 bases and J by 5 bases, and 16 bases separated the two germline ends. The CDR3 has 14 residues. The CDR3 bases are TGCGCCAGCAGACAATCTAGCTTTGGCGAGACCCAGTACTTC. Protein sequence: CASRQSSFGETQYF.

The V gene is TRBV21-1, the J gene TRBJ1-2; the D call TRBD1 from the table was never checked on the DNA. TRBV21-1 is classified as a pseudogene. The CDR3 length is 20 residues. CDR3 residues: CASSKKATGAPIKRGYGYTF. The CDR3 DNA follows: TGTGCCAGCAGCAAAAAGGCCACAGGGGCGCCCATAAAAAGGGGCTATGGCTACACCTTC.

As concerns this clone: In the same sample, other DNA sequences code for this CDR3. V gene TRBV27 combines with J gene TRBJ2-3, with TRBD2 identical over 14 bases. The CDR3 spans 16 residues. V trimming: 5 bases; J trimming: 9 bases; junction bases outside the gene matches: 10. Germline lookup yields CDR1 MNHEY and CDR2 SMNVEV (reference sequence). For the CDR3, the DNA is TGTGCCAGCAGTCATGGACTAGCGGGAGGACTAGACACGCAGTATTTT. It translates to CASSHGLAGGLDTQYF.

This chain joins TRBV1 and TRBJ2-1; the D segment call TRBD1 is taken from the table without a DNA check. TRBV1 is a pseudogene locus. The CDR3 runs to 16 residues. The CDR3 region has the DNA TGCACCAGCAGCCAACCGGGACAGGGACCTTACAATGAGCAGTTCTTC. Translation gives CTSSQPGQGPYNEQFF.

This clone was recorded once. The chain employs TRBV7-2 and TRBJ2-3; D is undetermined. The CDR3 contains 14 residues. Germline V gene sequence: CDR1 SGHTA, CDR2 FQGNSA. The V end lost 2 bases, the J end lost 0 bases, and 6 bases lay between the germline ends. The CDR3 DNA reads TGTGCCAGCAGCTTATCCCAAAGCACAGATACGCAGTATTTT. It is translated as CASSLSQSTDTQYF. Complete variable domain (other parts from reference TRBV7-2 and TRBJ2-3): GAGVSQSPSNKVTEKGKDVELRCDPISGHTALYWYRQSLGQGLEFLIYFQGNSAPDKSGLPSDRFSAERTGGSVSTLTIQRTQQEDSAVYLCASSLSQSTDTQYFGPGTRLTVL.

The V gene is TRBV18, the J gene TRBJ1-1; 8 bases align to TRBD1. The germline V gene encodes CDR1 KGHSH and CDR2 LQKENI. The CDR3 length is 16 residues. The trim removed 1 base at V and 3 bases at J, leaving 7 bases unmatched. The CDR3: CASSPLPGQEYTEAFF. DNA of the CDR3: TGTGCCAGCTCACCACTTCCGGGACAGGAGTACACTGAAGCTTTCTTT. Combining the CDR3 with reference TRBV18 and TRBJ1-1 gives the whole variable domain NAGVMQNPRHLVRRRGQEARLRCSPMKGHSHVYWYRQLPEEGLKFMVYLQKENIIDESGMPKERFSAEFPKEGPSILRIQQVVRGDSAAYFCASSPLPGQEYTEAFFGQGTRLTVV.

Written as DNA, the CDR3 is TGTGCCAGCAGTGAGGGGAGCGGGAGGGTCGCCTACGAGCAGTACTTC. Translating it yields CASSEGSGRVAYEQYF. The V gene is TRBV6-1, the J gene TRBJ2-7; 10 nucleotides agree with TRBD2. V lost 3 bases to trimming and J lost 2 bases; unmatched junction nucleotides: 7. CDR1 and CDR2 (germline): MNHNS, SASEGT. This CDR3 is built from 16 residues.

This chain links TRBV7-3 with TRBJ2-1; maybe TRBD1 (5 bases). The CDR3 is 16 amino acids. The V end lost 2 bases, the J end lost 2 bases, and 13 bases lay between the germline ends. Germline V gene lookup returns CDR1 SGHTA and CDR2 FQGTGA. The CDR3 is CASSLQGQQPYNEQFF. The CDR3 DNA is TGTGCCAGCAGCTTACAGGGTCAACAACCCTACAATGAGCAGTTCTTC.

This chain connects TRBV5-1 to TRBJ1-2, with D possibly being TRBD1 (6 bases). Germline values: CDR1 SGHRS, CDR2 YFSETQ. The CDR3 contains 14 residues. V was trimmed by 0 bases and J by 6 bases, leaving 12 bases between them. CDR3 nucleotides: TGCGCCAGCAGCTTGGATGCTACAGGGAATGGCTACACCTTC. It translates to CASSLDATGNGYTF.

This chain joins TRBV5-4 and TRBJ2-1; perhaps TRBD1 as D (6 bases). V gave up 2 bases and J gave up 6 bases, with 12 bases separating them. The CDR3 is made up of 14 amino acids. Germline V gives CDR1 SGHNT, CDR2 YYREEE (reference sequence). CDR3 bases: TGTGCCAGCAGCTTAAGGGGGAGCGTCAATGAGCAGTTCTTC. Its translation: CASSLRGSVNEQFF.

The V call is TRBV7-9, the J call TRBJ2-3; D is unclear. CDR3 size: 13 residues. Germline assignment: CDR1 SEHNR and CDR2 FQNEAQ (reference sequence). The V gene lost 4 bases and the J gene lost 4 bases, with 9 bases spanning the gap. CDR3 in DNA: TGTGCCAGCAGCTCCCAGGCCGCAGATACGCAGTATTTT. Protein: CASSSQAADTQYF.

V is TRBV27 and J is TRBJ1-4; D unresolved. Germline loops: CDR1 MNHEY, CDR2 SMNVEV (reference sequence). The CDR3 is made up of 18 amino acids. Deletions cut 8 bases from V and 2 bases from J, with 24 bases between. CDR3 coding DNA: TGTGCCAGCGTTCACAGTGTCAGCCCCGCGTCGACTAATGAAAAACTGTTTTTT. Translation: CASVHSVSPASTNEKLFF.

This clone was counted between two and nine times. This CDR3 reads CASSRQGAPTGELFF. CDR3 DNA sequence: TGTGCCAGTAGCCGGCAGGGGGCGCCCACCGGGGAGCTGTTTTTT. The genes are TRBV27 and TRBJ2-2; 8 bases agree with TRBD1. The V gene end was trimmed by 9 bases and the J gene end by 4 bases; junction bases not matched to a gene: 10. The germline CDR1 and CDR2 sequences are MNHEY and SMNVEV (reference sequence). The CDR3 runs 15 residues.

In DNA form, the CDR3 reads TGTGCCAGCAGTAAGAGAGGGCGGGAGGGCCCCGAGCAGTACTTC. The encoded protein is CASSKRGREGPEQYF. The chain recombines TRBV6-1 with TRBJ2-7; 9 positions agree with TRBD2. With 5 bases clipped from V and 6 bases from J, the junction kept 11 bases outside the gene matches. The germline V gene has CDR1 MNHNS and CDR2 SASEGT. The CDR3 is 15 amino acids.

The chain employs TRBV18 and TRBJ1-1; D ambiguous. The V end lost 1 base, the J end lost 1 base, and 7 bases lay between the germline ends. The CDR3 totals 14 residues. From germline, CDR1 is KGHSH and CDR2 LQKENI. The CDR3 DNA reads TGTGCCAGCTCACCACAGGGAACGAACACTGAAGCTTTCTTT. Residues: CASSPQGTNTEAFF.

The chain uses TRBV21-1 and TRBJ1-5. TRBV21-1 is listed as a pseudogene. The CDR3 has 14 residues. The CDR3 sequence: CASSTDHSNQPQHF. CDR3 DNA: TGTGCCAGCAGCACCGACCATAGCAATCAGCCCCAGCATTTT.

The chain links TRBV6-5 to TRBJ1-1; D perhaps matches TRBD1 (5 bases). The CDR3 contains 16 residues. Trimming removed 3 bases at V and 3 bases at J, with 17 bases between. Per the germline V gene, CDR1 is MNHEY and CDR2 is SVGAGI. CDR3 protein: CASSYRGALEHTEAFF. The CDR3 DNA reads TGTGCCAGCAGTTATAGAGGGGCGCTAGAACACACTGAAGCTTTCTTT.

Concerning this clone itself: The junction differs from germline at one of its ends, possibly a read error. The chain couples TRBV5-1 to TRBJ2-7, with D perhaps TRBD2 (6 bases). CDR1 is SGHRS and CDR2 is YFSETQ in the germline V gene. This CDR3 has 13 amino acids. The CDR3: CARSFGGAGEQYF. The CDR3 DNA reads TGCGCCCGCAGCTTCGGAGGGGCGGGGGAGCAGTACTTC.

The chain is built from TRBV10-3 and TRBJ1-5; D uncertain. CDR3 length: 13 residues. Trimming stripped 3 bases from V and 6 bases from J, with 9 bases between. The germline CDR1 and CDR2 sequences are ENHRY and SYGVKD. The CDR3 sequence is CAISDEGVQPQHF. The CDR3 DNA sequence: TGTGCCATCAGTGACGAGGGAGTTCAGCCCCAGCATTTT.

The chain carries TRBV5-4 and TRBJ1-2; D is ambiguous. Germline CDR1 reads SGHNT; CDR2 reads YYREEE (reference sequence). The CDR3 is made up of 14 amino acids. V lost 4 bases and J lost 7, with 17 bases in between. Written as DNA, the CDR3 is TGTGCCAGCAGCGAAGAACGTCTTCCCGGTGGCTACACCTTC. Its protein product is CASSEERLPGGYTF.

The chain is built from TRBV28 and TRBJ1-4; D call uncertain. Trimming took off 5 bases at V and 3 bases at J, with 13 bases between the two ends. Germline V gene lookup returns CDR1 MDHEN and CDR2 SYDVKM. The CDR3 loop spans 15 amino acids. CDR3 loop: CASSPPRRANEKLFF. The CDR3 bases are TGTGCCAGCAGTCCTCCCAGGCGAGCTAATGAAAAACTGTTTTTT.

J is TRBJ2-7 and V is TRBV11-2, with 14 bases matching TRBD2. The CDR3 has 18 residues. Germline CDR1 SGHAT, CDR2 FQNNGV. The trim removed 5 bases at V and 3 bases at J, leaving 12 bases unmatched. The chain's CDR3 is CASSPISRTSGRSYEQYF. In DNA, the CDR3 is TGTGCCAGCAGCCCCATCTCTCGGACTAGCGGGAGGAGCTACGAGCAGTACTTC.

The genes are TRBV7-9 and TRBJ2-7; tentative D call: TRBD1 (5 bases). CDR3 size: 15 residues. Per the germline V gene, CDR1 is SEHNR and CDR2 is FQNEAQ (reference sequence). V was clipped by 2 bases and J by 2 bases, with 13 bases between them. Here the CDR3 DNA reads TGTGCCAGCAGCTTACCCCGACAGAATACCTACGAGCAGTACTTC. It is translated as CASSLPRQNTYEQYF.

This clone was seen once. This rearrangement joins TRBV9 to TRBJ2-2; D is perhaps TRBD1 (6 bases). The CDR3 has 17 amino acids. CDR1 is SGDLS, CDR2 YYNGEE, per germline. Trimming removed 3 bases from V and 5 bases from J, with 20 bases in between. CDR3 coding DNA: TGTGCCAGCAGCGCCCAAGGGACACCAAGGTTAACCGGGGAGCTGTTTTTT. It codes for CASSAQGTPRLTGELFF.

As regards this clone: Other DNA sequences from this sample encode an identical CDR3 as well. The chain recombines TRBV10-1 with TRBJ2-2; D possibly uses TRBD1 or TRBD2 (5 bases each). The CDR3 extends over 19 amino acids. V lost 3 bases and J 7 bases, leaving 27 bases between the germline ends. Germline values: CDR1 WNHNN, CDR2 SYGVQD (reference sequence). The CDR3 DNA reads as TGCGCCAGCAGTGAACTATCCTATCAAGGGACGGGGTTCCGCGGGGAGCTGTTTTTT. It specifies CASSELSYQGTGFRGELFF.

The chain links TRBV7-6 to TRBJ2-5, with D possibly TRBD2 on 5 matching bases. CDR1 is SGHVS and CDR2 is FNYEAQ in the germline V gene. With 5 bases removed from V and 2 bases from J, the gap between germline ends came to 9 bases. CDR3 size: 13 residues. DNA of the CDR3: TGTGCCAGCAGCCGGGGTTTGCAAGAGACCCAGTACTTC. It codes for CASSRGLQETQYF.

This clone was seen more than once but under ten times. The rearrangement links TRBV27 to TRBJ1-2; no definite D call. The CDR3 spans 13 residues. The V gene's germline CDR1 is MNHEY and CDR2 SMNVEV (reference sequence). V shed 3 bases and J shed 7 bases, with 12 bases lying between them. The CDR3 loop reads CASSFGQASGYTF. DNA of the CDR3: TGTGCCAGCAGTTTTGGGCAGGCCTCTGGCTACACCTTC.